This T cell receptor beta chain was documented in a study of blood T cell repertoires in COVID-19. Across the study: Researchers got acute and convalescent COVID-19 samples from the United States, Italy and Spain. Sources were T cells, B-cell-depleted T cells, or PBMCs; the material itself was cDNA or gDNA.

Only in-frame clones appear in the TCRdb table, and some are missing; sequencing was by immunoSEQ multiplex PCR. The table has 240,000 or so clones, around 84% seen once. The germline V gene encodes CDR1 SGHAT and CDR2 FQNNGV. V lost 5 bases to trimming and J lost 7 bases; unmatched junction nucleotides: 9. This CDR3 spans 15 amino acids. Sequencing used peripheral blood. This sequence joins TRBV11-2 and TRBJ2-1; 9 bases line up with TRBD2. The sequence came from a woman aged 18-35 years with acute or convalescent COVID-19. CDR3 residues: CASSKRTSVENEQFF. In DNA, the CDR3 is TGTGCCAGCAGCAAGAGGACTAGCGTGGAGAATGAGCAGTTCTTC. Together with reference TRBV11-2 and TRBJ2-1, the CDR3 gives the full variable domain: EAGVAQSPRYKIIEKRQSVAFWCNPISGHATLYWYQQILGQGPKLLIQFQNNGVVDDSQLPKDRFSAERLKGVDSTLKIQPAKLEDSAVYLCASSKRTSVENEQFFGPGTRLTVL.